The 4 T cell receptor beta chains given below trace back to one sample, sequenced in a study of cytomegalovirus exposure and HLA in healthy donors. The PCR contained 60 Vbeta and 13 Jbeta primers. The data were produced by immunoSEQ multiplex PCR, yet TCRdb's version contains in-frame clones alone and is incomplete. Of approximately 270,000 clones in the sample, roughly 80% were seen once. The specimen sequenced was PBMCs. Receptor source: a girl aged 2 to 10 in good health and CMV-seronegative.

The V call is TRBV9, the J call TRBJ2-2; the D is unclear. The CDR3 is made up of 13 amino acids. Per the germline V gene, CDR1 is SGDLS and CDR2 is YYNGEE. V was clipped by 0 bases and J by 8 bases, with 8 bases between them. CDR3 nucleotide sequence: TGTGCCAGCAGCGTAGGATGGCAGGGGGAGCTGTTTTTT. It translates to CASSVGWQGELFF.

This chain links TRBV4-1 with TRBJ1-5; tentatively, D is TRBD1 (5 bases). Trimming pared 0 bases from V and 4 bases from J, leaving 10 bases between. The CDR3 length is 15 residues. Germline assignment: CDR1 MGHRA and CDR2 YSYEKL. This chain's CDR3 is CASSQDIDRNQPQHF. The CDR3 DNA sequence: TGCGCCAGCAGCCAAGATATCGACAGAAATCAGCCCCAGCATTTT.

In this sample, this clone turned up a few times. The chain has TRBV18 and TRBJ1-4, with D hard to call. The length of the CDR3 is 17 residues. Germline V CDR1 and CDR2: KGHSH, LQKENI. With 2 bases removed from V and 0 bases from J, the gap between germline ends came to 13 bases. The CDR3 bases are TGTGCCAGCTCACCAGTGAGAGGGCCGGCAACTAATGAAAAACTGTTTTTT. It yields the protein CASSPVRGPATNEKLFF.

The chain links TRBV28 to TRBJ1-1, with 7 nucleotides matching TRBD1. CDR1 and CDR2 (germline): MDHEN, SYDVKM. There are 17 residues in the CDR3. The ends lost 8 bases at V and 0 bases at J; junction bases unmatched: 15. The CDR3 here is CASLQGGGEGMNTEAFF. CDR3 nucleotide sequence: TGTGCCAGCCTACAAGGAGGGGGCGAGGGGATGAACACTGAAGCTTTCTTT.